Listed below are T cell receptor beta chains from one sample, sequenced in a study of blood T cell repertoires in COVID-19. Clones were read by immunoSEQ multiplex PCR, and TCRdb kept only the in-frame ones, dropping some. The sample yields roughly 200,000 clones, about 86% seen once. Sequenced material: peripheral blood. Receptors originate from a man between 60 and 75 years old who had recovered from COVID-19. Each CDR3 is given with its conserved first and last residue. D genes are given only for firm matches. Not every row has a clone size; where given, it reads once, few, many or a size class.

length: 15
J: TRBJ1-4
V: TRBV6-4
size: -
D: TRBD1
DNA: TGTGCCAGCAGTTCACAGGGGAAGGCTAATGAAAAACTGTTTTTT
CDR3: CASSSQGKANEKLFF

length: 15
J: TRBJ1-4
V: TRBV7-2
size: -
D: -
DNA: TGTGCCAGCAGCCCTCGTCATGGACATAATGAAAAACTGTTTTTT
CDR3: CASSPRHGHNEKLFF

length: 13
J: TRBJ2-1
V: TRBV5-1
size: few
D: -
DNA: TGCGCCAGCAGCTTGGATCTAGCGAATGAGCAGTTCTTC
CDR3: CASSLDLANEQFF

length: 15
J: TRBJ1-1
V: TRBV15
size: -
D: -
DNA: TGTGCCACCAGCAGAGGGGGCAGGGTGAACACTGAAGCTTTCTTT
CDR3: CATSRGGRVNTEAFF

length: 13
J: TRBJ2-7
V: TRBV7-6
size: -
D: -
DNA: TGTGCCAGCAGCTTAGCGATAGCCGGGGAGCAGTACTTC
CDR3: CASSLAIAGEQYF

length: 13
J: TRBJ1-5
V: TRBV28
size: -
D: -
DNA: TGTGCCAGCAGCCCCGGGAGAAATCAGCCCCAGCATTTT
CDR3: CASSPGRNQPQHF

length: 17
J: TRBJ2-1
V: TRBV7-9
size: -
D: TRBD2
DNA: TGTGCCAGCAGCCCTACCCAGGGAGGGAGGGCCTACAATGAGCAGTTCTTC
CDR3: CASSPTQGGRAYNEQFF

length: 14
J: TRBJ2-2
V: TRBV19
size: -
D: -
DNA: TGTGCCAGTAGTATTCGTGGCAGCACCGGGGAGCTGTTTTTT
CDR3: CASSIRGSTGELFF

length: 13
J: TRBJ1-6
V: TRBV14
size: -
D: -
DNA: TGTGCCACTCGACAGGCCTTTAATTCACCCCTCCACTTT
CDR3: CATRQAFNSPLHF

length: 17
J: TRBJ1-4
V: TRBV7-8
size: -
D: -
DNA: TGTGCCAGCAGCTTAGTCCACAACCCCACAACTAATGAAAAACTGTTTTTT
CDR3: CASSLVHNPTTNEKLFF

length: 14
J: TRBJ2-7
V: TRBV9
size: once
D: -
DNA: TGTGCCAGCAGCGTTAGCGTTAACTCCTACGAGCAGTACTTC
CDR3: CASSVSVNSYEQYF

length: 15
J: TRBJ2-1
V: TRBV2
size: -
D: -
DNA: TGTGCCACCATCCGTGGGAGTAATGGGGACAATGAGCAGTTCTTC
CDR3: CATIRGSNGDNEQFF

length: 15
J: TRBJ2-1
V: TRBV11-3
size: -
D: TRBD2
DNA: TGTGCCAGCAGCTTACGGCTAGCGGGGCCGAATGAGCAGTTCTTC
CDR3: CASSLRLAGPNEQFF

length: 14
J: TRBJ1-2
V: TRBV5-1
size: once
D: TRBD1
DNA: TGCGCCAGCAGTCCGGGACAGGGGACTCAGGGCTACACCTTC
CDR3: CASSPGQGTQGYTF

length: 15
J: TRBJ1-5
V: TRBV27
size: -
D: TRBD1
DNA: TGTGCCAGCAGTCAATACAGGGGGCCTCATCAGCCCCAGCATTTT
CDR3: CASSQYRGPHQPQHF

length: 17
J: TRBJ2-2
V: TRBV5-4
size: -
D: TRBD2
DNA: TGTGCCAGCAGCTTGGGGCCTAGCGGGACGTACACCGGGGAGCTGTTTTTT
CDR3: CASSLGPSGTYTGELFF

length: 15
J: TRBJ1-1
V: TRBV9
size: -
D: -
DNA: TGTGCCAGCAGCACCTCTATGGGGACCGGGACAAAAGCTTTCTTT
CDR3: CASSTSMGTGTKAFF

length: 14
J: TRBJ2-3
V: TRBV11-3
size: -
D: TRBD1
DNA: TGTGCCAGCAGCTCCCGGGACAGCGGATTATTACAGTATTTT
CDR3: CASSSRDSGLLQYF

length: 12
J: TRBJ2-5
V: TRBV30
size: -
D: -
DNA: TGTGCCTGGAGTCCGAGGTTAGAGACCCAGTACTTC
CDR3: CAWSPRLETQYF

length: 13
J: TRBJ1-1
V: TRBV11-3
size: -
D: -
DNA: TGTGCCAGCAGCTTCAACAGGAACACTGAAGCTTTCTTT
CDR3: CASSFNRNTEAFF

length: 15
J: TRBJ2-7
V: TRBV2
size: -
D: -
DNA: TGTGCCAGCAGTCAGATAGGACAGATATCCTACGAGCAGTACTTC
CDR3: CASSQIGQISYEQYF

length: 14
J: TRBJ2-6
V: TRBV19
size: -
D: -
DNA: TGTGCCAGTTCACAATTCTCTGGGGCCAACGTCCTGACTTTC
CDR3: CASSQFSGANVLTF

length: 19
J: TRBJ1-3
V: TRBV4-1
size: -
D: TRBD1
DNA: TGCGCCAGCAGACCCATTCAGGAATTCGCAGGGGGAACTGCGAACACCATATATTTT
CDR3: CASRPIQEFAGGTANTIYF

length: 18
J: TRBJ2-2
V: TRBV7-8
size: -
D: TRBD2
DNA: TGTGCCAGCAGCTTAGTAGGCCTAGCGGGGACCCGAACCGGGGAGCTGTTTTTT
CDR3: CASSLVGLAGTRTGELFF

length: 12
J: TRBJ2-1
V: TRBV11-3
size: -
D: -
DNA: TGTGCCAGCAGCTTAGTGGCTAATGAGCAGTTCTTC
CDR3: CASSLVANEQFF

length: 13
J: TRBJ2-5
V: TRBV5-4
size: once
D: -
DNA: TGTGCCAGCAGCTTGGGAGGGAGCGAGACCCAGTACTTC
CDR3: CASSLGGSETQYF

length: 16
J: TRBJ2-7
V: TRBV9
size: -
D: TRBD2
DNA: TGTGCCAGCAGCCTCGAGCCGGGACTAGCGGGGGCCGAGCAGTACTTC
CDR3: CASSLEPGLAGAEQYF

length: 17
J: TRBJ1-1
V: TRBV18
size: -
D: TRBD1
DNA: TGTGCCAGCTCTCCCAGGGGGCAGAAAATCATGAACACTGAAGCTTTCTTT
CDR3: CASSPRGQKIMNTEAFF

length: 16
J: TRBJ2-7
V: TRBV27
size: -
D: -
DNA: TGTGCCAGCAGTTTATCGTACATGAACGCGGGCTACGAGCAGTACTTC
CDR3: CASSLSYMNAGYEQYF

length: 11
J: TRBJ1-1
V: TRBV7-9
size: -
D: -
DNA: TGTGCCAGCAGCTTCCGGACTGAAGCTTTCTTT
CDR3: CASSFRTEAFF

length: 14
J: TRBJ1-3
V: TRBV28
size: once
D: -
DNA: TGTGCCAGCAGTTTACGGGGTAACGGAAACACCATATATTTT
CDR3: CASSLRGNGNTIYF

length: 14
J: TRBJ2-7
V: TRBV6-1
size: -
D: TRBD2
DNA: TGTGCCAGCAGTACCGTAGCGGGAGGCTACGAGCAGTACTTC
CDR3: CASSTVAGGYEQYF

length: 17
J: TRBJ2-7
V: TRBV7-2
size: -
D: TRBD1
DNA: TGTGCCAGCAGCCGCACCGACGGGACAGGGGGTTCCTACGAGCAGTACTTC
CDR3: CASSRTDGTGGSYEQYF

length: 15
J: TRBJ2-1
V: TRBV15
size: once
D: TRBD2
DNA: TGTGCCACCAGCAGAGAACTGATAGCGGGAAATGAGCAGTTCTTC
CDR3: CATSRELIAGNEQFF

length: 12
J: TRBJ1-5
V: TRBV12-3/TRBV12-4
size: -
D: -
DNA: TGTGCCAGCGGAGTTCTCAATCAGCCCCAGCATTTT
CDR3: CASGVLNQPQHF

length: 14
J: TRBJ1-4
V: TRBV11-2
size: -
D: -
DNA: TGTGCCAGCAGAGCCAGGGTGAGGGGGGAAAAACTGTTTTTT
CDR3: CASRARVRGEKLFF